The clone carrying this T cell receptor (beta chain) is a singleton in its sample. These data come from a study of blood T cell repertoires in COVID-19. Study-level information: The cDNA or gDNA used as material had been derived from T cells, B-cell-depleted T cells, or PBMCs.

Per the original methods: Reference gene primers were amplified, and this amplification served to estimate nucleated cell counts. Repertoires were generated with immunoSEQ multiplex PCR, while TCRdb's copy carries only in-frame clones and drops some. Clonal size and the V and J genes are those of that table, whereas D and trimming came from the DNA. This table holds 250,000 to 300,000 clones, 86% found once. The CDR3 totals 14 residues. CDR1 and CDR2 from the germline V gene are MDHEN and SYDVKM. The V gene end was trimmed by 6 bases and the J gene end by 5 bases; junction bases not matched to a gene: 8.

The rearrangement joins TRBV28 to TRBJ2-7; 9 nucleotides agree with TRBD1. Sequenced: peripheral blood. This TCR was recovered from a man younger than 30 with active or convalescent COVID-19. The CDR3 loop reads CASRTTGGFDEQYF. DNA for the CDR3: TGTGCCAGCAGAACAACAGGGGGCTTCGACGAGCAGTACTTC.